Reported below is one T cell receptor (beta chain). Its target antigen remains unknown. No base-level quality is on record; no much larger clone is a single base apart. The CDR3 covers 16 residues, taking in both the cysteine and the phenylalanine. The only DNA kept is the CDR3, 48 bases in frame from the first base. CDR1 and CDR2 are drawn from the germline V gene (reference sequence): SGHAT, FQDESV. V and J are trimmed by 7 bases and 7 bases, and the gene matches miss 13 bases of the junction. The sample belongs to a study of T-cell memory formation after mild COVID-19 (dated by TCRdb to the early 2020s). The study in broad terms: Most TCR sequence clusters were specific to one of the two donors. Longitudinal TCRalpha and TCRbeta repertoire sequencing tracked T-cell clones expanding and contracting after mild COVID-19 in a couple of donors. The cohort comprised two young, previously healthy adult volunteers, one female and one male.

Overall results and qualifications from the work: The detection of some responding clones in pre-infection memory suggests that pre-existing cross-reactive memory T cells joined the SARS-CoV-2 response. Contracting CD4+ clones were found mainly in CM and EM memory subsets, while CD8+ clones were enriched in EMRA. The second-wave clones that peaked on day 37 were not confirmed to be SARS-CoV-2 specific. Only a couple of mild cases were covered in the study, and larger cohorts including severe cases with pre-infection samples were considered necessary. Balanced CD4/CD8 phenotypes were observed for clones contracting from day 15 to 85, whereas a bias towards CD4+ was observed for a second wave of clones expanding from day 15 to 37.

The instrument given in TCRdb is Illumina NovaSeq 6000. cDNA libraries for TCRalpha and TCRbeta were prepared by 5'RACE using constant-segment primers, with sample barcodes and unique molecular identifiers added. Trizol reagent was used to extract RNA from every sample. Library amplification was performed in two PCR steps, and a second sample barcode and Illumina TruSeq adapters were introduced in the second step. Libraries were sequenced on an Illumina NovaSeq with 2 x 150 bp paired-end reads. Under the source paper's analysis protocol: Demultiplexing of reads and collapsing into UMI-guided consensus sequences were performed with migec v1.2.7. Using mixcr v2.1.11, UMI consensuses were aligned to TRA and TRB V and J templates and then assembled into clonotypes. Expanded or contracted clonotypes were those called significant by both edgeR and NoisET, with noise models trained on biological replicates. edgeR calls used a false discovery rate-adjusted p below 0.01 and a log2 fold-change threshold of 1. PCA with hierarchical clustering of max-normalized trajectories of the 1000 most abundant clonotypes was used as exploratory dynamics analysis. The CD4 or CD8 phenotype of responding clones was assigned using the separately sequenced CD4+ and CD8+ repertoires. The public reads were reanalyzed by TCRdb: fastp trimming at Q25, MiXCR alignment, in-frame beta chains only. Here each entry gathers all rows of one CDR3 protein and keeps the most common genes and DNA. TCRdb's processing, not the authors' own work, is the source of the V and J calls. The sample contains more than 250,000 distinct CDR3 sequences, over 15% of them found a single time. Of the sample, 20% to 25% is held by the ten largest clones.

Ficoll-Paque density gradient centrifugation was the method used to isolate PBMCs. The material sequenced was PBMCs or a T cell subset sorted from them (not recorded which). The sequence joins TRBV11-1 to TRBJ2-2; a stretch of 9 junction bases matches TRBD2. This TCR derives from a man aged 18 to 30 who had mild COVID-19 (a few samples of this study predate the infection). The sample titles of this study are shuffled in the database, so cell type and time point are left out; the donor was told from shared clones. The CDR3 loop reads CASTLRRGGAIGELFF. Read as DNA, the sequence is TGTGCCAGCACCCTGCGACGCGGGGGGGCTATCGGGGAGCTGTTTTTT.